This is a list of T cell receptor beta chains from one sample in a study of identical twins. Via MiXCR, TCRdb re-called the 5' RACE reads, giving one row per CDR3 protein. The sample carries 450,000 to 500,000 distinct CDR3 sequences, 14% recorded once. The sample also formed part of further work on yellow fever vaccine responses in identical twins.

Sample: CD4+ T cells sorted from blood. The receptors were gathered from a woman between 18 and 30 years old in good health. CDR3s include the opening cysteine and the closing phenylalanine or tryptophan. D genes are given only for firm matches. Size is stated for part of the rows, as once, few or many counts, or as a class when the clone is expanded.

TRBV6-5	TRBD2	few	14	TRBJ2-7	CASSYSRLAGETYF	TGTGCCAGCAGTTACTCGAGACTAGCGGGAGAAACGTACTTC
TRBV24-1	-	-	14	TRBJ2-1	CATSDLQGSREQFF	TGTGCCACCAGTGATTTGCAGGGGTCGCGTGAGCAGTTCTTC
TRBV2	TRBD2	many	12	TRBJ2-1	CASKREYNEQFF	TGTGCCAGCAAGCGGGAGTACAATGAGCAGTTCTTC
TRBV6-1	-	many	15	TRBJ2-5	CASRKRGAGQETQYF	TGTGCCAGCAGGAAGAGGGGGGCAGGCCAAGAGACCCAGTACTTC
TRBV20-1	-	-	14	TRBJ1-4	CSAREDGSPEKLFF	TGCAGTGCTAGAGAGGACGGGAGCCCCGAAAAACTGTTTTTT
TRBV5-1	-	few	15	TRBJ2-3	CASSLSIGARDTQYF	TGCGCCAGCAGCTTGTCTATAGGGGCGAGAGATACGCAGTATTTT
TRBV20-1	TRBD1	many	14	TRBJ2-7	CSARGGTADYEQYF	TGCAGTGCTAGAGGAGGGACAGCAGACTACGAGCAGTACTTC
TRBV11-2	-	few	14	TRBJ1-2	CASSSLDRNYGYTF	TGTGCCAGCAGCTCTTTGGACAGAAACTATGGCTACACCTTC
TRBV4-2	TRBD2	few	16	TRBJ2-1	CASSSQPGLNSNEQFF	TGTGCCAGCAGCTCACAACCGGGACTAAACTCCAATGAGCAGTTCTTC
TRBV11-2	TRBD1	-	16	TRBJ1-1	CASSLSAKTGGTEAFF	TGTGCCAGCAGCCTGAGCGCCAAGACAGGGGGCACTGAAGCTTTCTTT
TRBV25-1	TRBD2	few	19	TRBJ2-2	CASSDVTSGVFANTGELFF	TGTGCCAGCAGTGACGTTACTAGCGGAGTCTTCGCGAACACCGGGGAGCTGTTTTTT
TRBV19	-	-	13	TRBJ2-1	CARGGGPLNEQFF	TGTGCCAGAGGGGGGGGGCCCCTCAATGAGCAGTTCTTC
TRBV14	-	few	14	TRBJ2-2	CASSRRQYTGELFF	TGTGCCAGCAGCAGGCGACAGTACACCGGGGAGCTGTTTTTT
TRBV20-1	-	few	13	TRBJ2-1	CSAFTNWGAEQFF	TGCAGTGCCTTTACTAACTGGGGCGCCGAGCAGTTCTTC
TRBV25-1	-	-	13	TRBJ2-7	CASSDRLPYEQYF	TGTGCCAGCAGTGATAGACTCCCCTACGAGCAGTACTTC
TRBV4-2	TRBD1	-	13	TRBJ2-2	CASRARQGAELFF	TGTGCCAGCAGGGCAAGACAGGGCGCGGAGCTGTTTTTT
TRBV29-1	-	few	14	TRBJ1-2	CSVGTGTSNYGYTF	TGCAGCGTTGGGACGGGTACCTCTAACTATGGCTACACCTTC
TRBV5-1	-	-	14	TRBJ2-3	CASSFRDATDTQNF	TGCGCCAGCAGCTTCAGGGATGCGACGGATACGCAGAATTTT
TRBV27	-	few	15	TRBJ2-7	CASRVMAGPTYEQYF	TGTGCCAGCAGGGTCATGGCGGGACCTACATACGAGCAGTACTTC
TRBV10-3	-	many	12	TRBJ1-2	CAISDSNYGYTF	TGTGCCATCAGCGATAGTAACTATGGCTACACCTTC
TRBV30	-	few	14	TRBJ2-5	CAWQPNLRQETQYF	TGTGCCTGGCAACCCAACCTCAGACAAGAGACCCAGTACTTC
TRBV6-1	TRBD1	-	14	TRBJ1-2	CASSEPRQGYGYTF	TGTGCCAGCAGTGAACCGAGACAGGGCTATGGCTACACCTTC
TRBV2	-	few	16	TRBJ2-3	CASNKYGQRVADTQYF	TGTGCCAGCAACAAATATGGACAACGAGTTGCAGATACGCAGTATTTT
TRBV13	-	few	17	TRBJ2-2	CASIALRANANTGELFF	TGTGCCAGCATTGCCCTACGAGCGAATGCGAACACCGGGGAGCTGTTTTTT
TRBV24-1	TRBD1	many	15	TRBJ2-5	CATSDSGQGGETQYF	TGTGCCACCAGTGACTCGGGACAGGGGGGAGAGACCCAGTACTTC
TRBV4-3	-	many	15	TRBJ1-6	CASSQDPAGESPLHF	TGCGCCAGCAGCCAAGATCCAGCAGGGGAATCACCCCTCCACTTT
TRBV29-1	-	many	14	TRBJ1-1	CSVLWGTLNTEAFF	TGCAGCGTGCTGTGGGGGACACTGAACACTGAAGCTTTCTTT
TRBV27	TRBD2	many	19	TRBJ2-5	CASSSDPPTSGRVQETQYF	TGTGCCAGCAGTTCCGACCCGCCCACTAGCGGGAGGGTCCAAGAGACCCAGTACTTC
TRBV5-1	TRBD2	-	16	TRBJ2-2	CASSPGLAVNTGELFF	TGCGCCAGCAGCCCCGGACTAGCGGTGAACACCGGGGAGCTGTTTTTT
TRBV6-1	-	-	15	TRBJ1-6	CASSTDTPYNSPLHF	TGTGCCAGCAGCACCGACACCCCCTATAATTCACCCCTCCACTTT
TRBV3-1	TRBD2	-	18	TRBJ2-7	CASSHAGTSWGGTYEQYF	TGTGCCAGCAGCCACGCCGGGACTAGCTGGGGGGGGACCTACGAGCAGTACTTC
TRBV7-2	-	few	14	TRBJ2-7	CASSLRNRVYEQYF	TGTGCCAGCAGCTTACGGAACAGGGTATACGAGCAGTACTTC
TRBV7-9	-	-	17	TRBJ1-1	CASRRRGGNGFLTEAFF	TGTGCCAGCCGAAGGAGAGGGGGAAACGGGTTTCTCACTGAAGCTTTCTTT
TRBV20-1	-	many	14	TRBJ1-3	CSARDARSGNTIYF	TGCAGTGCTAGAGATGCACGGTCTGGAAACACCATATATTTT
TRBV7-2	TRBD2	few	15	TRBJ2-5	CARLVALAVKETQYF	TGTGCCAGACTAGTGGCTCTAGCGGTCAAAGAGACCCAGTACTTC
TRBV6-5	-	many	15	TRBJ2-2	CASSYSSPNTGELFF	TGTGCCAGCAGTTACTCGAGCCCGAACACCGGGGAGCTGTTTTTT
TRBV15	TRBD1	few	15	TRBJ1-4	CATSPQGAQSAELFF	TGTGCCACCAGTCCGCAGGGGGCGCAGAGTGCGGAACTGTTTTTT
TRBV7-2	TRBD1	few	16	TRBJ2-5	CASSPNSGQGMQTQYF	TGTGCCAGCAGCCCCAATTCCGGACAGGGTATGCAGACCCAGTACTTC
TRBV15	-	-	14	TRBJ1-2	CATSRDTRNYGYTF	TGTGCCACCAGCAGAGATACACGGAACTATGGCTACACCTTC
TRBV7-2	-	-	14	TRBJ2-5	CASSIRGTSTTQYF	TGTGCCAGCAGCATTAGGGGGACCTCAACGACCCAGTACTTC
TRBV3-1	-	-	14	TRBJ1-6	CASSQGRGHSPLHF	TGTGCCAGCAGCCAAGGACGAGGCCATTCACCCCTCCACTTT
TRBV7-2	-	many	15	TRBJ2-1	CASSLATPIYNEQFF	TGTGCCAGCAGCTTAGCCACACCCATTTACAATGAGCAGTTCTTC
TRBV7-9	-	few	15	TRBJ2-2	CASSLQAGDTGELFF	TGTGCCAGCAGCTTACAAGCGGGCGACACCGGGGAGCTGTTTTTT
TRBV30	-	-	14	TRBJ2-7	CAWRGPNAYYEQYF	TGTGCCTGGAGGGGACCAAACGCATACTACGAGCAGTACTTC